The TCR beta chain under discussion was sequenced for a study of Ad26.COV2.S vaccination and SARS-CoV-2 variants. Profiling relied on immunoSEQ multiplex PCR, and the TCRdb table lists in-frame clones only, not all of them. This table has approximately 400,000 clones, about 90% appearing once. V gave up 3 bases and J gave up 2 bases, with 10 bases separating them. The length of the CDR3 is 14 residues. From germline, CDR1 is LNHDA and CDR2 SQIVND (reference sequence). The chain employs TRBV19 and TRBJ1-2; D is undetermined. This specimen consisted of peripheral blood, obtained after recovery from COVID-19. The receptor was isolated from a human donor who had recovered from COVID-19. CDR3 nucleotides: TGTGCCAGTAGTATTCAAAGTGTCAACTATGGCTACACCTTC. The encoded protein is CASSIQSVNYGYTF.